Listed below are T cell receptor beta chains from one sample, sequenced in a study of blood T cell repertoires in COVID-19. Some clones are missing from TCRdb's copy, which holds only in-frame ones; the method was immunoSEQ multiplex PCR. The sample has 130,000 or so clones; around four fifths are singletons. Specimen: PBMCs or T cells enriched from blood (not recorded which). The receptors were sampled from a man aged 35 to 55 with acute COVID-19. Both conserved end residues are part of each CDR3. D genes are given only for firm matches. Clone size is stated in some rows and not others, as once, few, many or a class when expanded.

CDR3nt: TGTGCCAGCAGTTACTCGGGGACAGGCCCTCAAGAGACCCAGTACTTC
CDR3aa: CASSYSGTGPQETQYF
abundance: .
v_gene: TRBV6-5
j_gene: TRBJ2-5
d_gene: TRBD1

CDR3nt: TGTGCCAGCAGCTTAAACAACCGCAATCAGCCCCAGCATTTT
CDR3aa: CASSLNNRNQPQHF
abundance: .
v_gene: TRBV11-2
j_gene: TRBJ1-5
d_gene: .

CDR3nt: TGTGCCAGCAGTGAAGGCGGGGGGGCGCGGGTAGATACGCAGTATTTT
CDR3aa: CASSEGGGARVDTQYF
abundance: .
v_gene: TRBV2
j_gene: TRBJ2-3
d_gene: TRBD2

CDR3nt: TGTGCCAGTAGTACCCCGTGGGGAGGCACTGAAGCTTTCTTT
CDR3aa: CASSTPWGGTEAFF
abundance: .
v_gene: TRBV19
j_gene: TRBJ1-1
d_gene: .

CDR3nt: TGTGCCAGCAGCTTAGGACAGGGGGCGAACTACGAGCAGTACTTC
CDR3aa: CASSLGQGANYEQYF
abundance: .
v_gene: TRBV7-6
j_gene: TRBJ2-7
d_gene: TRBD1

CDR3nt: TGTGCCAGCATGGACTTCCTCTCCTACGAGCAGTACTTC
CDR3aa: CASMDFLSYEQYF
abundance: .
v_gene: TRBV27
j_gene: TRBJ2-7
d_gene: .

CDR3nt: TGTGCCATCAGTGAATCCGGGACAGGGAGTAAAGAGGGCTTC
CDR3aa: CAISESGTGSKEGF
abundance: once
v_gene: TRBV10-3
j_gene: TRBJ1-2
d_gene: TRBD1

CDR3nt: TGTGCCAGCAGCCAAGTCGTGGGGGGGGCCACAGATACGCAGTATTTT
CDR3aa: CASSQVVGGATDTQYF
abundance: .
v_gene: TRBV3-1/TRBV3-2
j_gene: TRBJ2-3
d_gene: .

CDR3nt: TGTGCCAGTAGTATCCGACTAGCGGGAGGGCCGGACACCGGGGAGCTGTTTTTT
CDR3aa: CASSIRLAGGPDTGELFF
abundance: .
v_gene: TRBV19
j_gene: TRBJ2-2
d_gene: TRBD2

CDR3nt: TGTGCCAGCAGCCCGACAGGGGGCCGGGGCTACACCTTC
CDR3aa: CASSPTGGRGYTF
abundance: .
v_gene: TRBV4-2
j_gene: TRBJ1-2
d_gene: TRBD1

CDR3nt: TGCAGCGTTGGACAGGGGGTAGATACGCAGTATTTT
CDR3aa: CSVGQGVDTQYF
abundance: .
v_gene: TRBV29-1
j_gene: TRBJ2-3
d_gene: TRBD1

CDR3nt: TGTGCCAGCAGTTTATTTACTGGGGGCGATGGCTACACCTTC
CDR3aa: CASSLFTGGDGYTF
abundance: .
v_gene: TRBV28
j_gene: TRBJ1-2
d_gene: .

CDR3nt: TGTGCCAGCAGCTCGCTGGGAGAGCGGGGCACCGGGGAGCTGTTTTTT
CDR3aa: CASSSLGERGTGELFF
abundance: .
v_gene: TRBV5-4
j_gene: TRBJ2-2
d_gene: TRBD2

CDR3nt: TGTGCCAGCAGGGATTACAGGGTCCCAATGAACACTGAAGCTTTCTTT
CDR3aa: CASRDYRVPMNTEAFF
abundance: .
v_gene: TRBV2
j_gene: TRBJ1-1
d_gene: .